This T cell receptor beta chain was captured by sequencing in a study of yellow fever vaccine responses in identical twins. Germline-derived CDR1 and CDR2 are MGHRA and YSYEKL. The CDR3 consists of 16 residues. After removal of 0 bases from V and 1 base from J, the junction contained 2 bases not matched to a gene. TCRdb processed the RT-PCR reads anew with MiXCR; each CDR3 protein has one entry. The data contain over 2,500 distinct CDR3 sequences, about nine tenths of them singletons. The sequencing used T cells from blood (PBMCs), unsorted or a sorted subset (not recorded which), collected before or after yellow fever vaccination (not recorded which). The receptor was derived from a woman between 18 and 29 years old who received the yellow fever vaccine. The chain has TRBV4-1 and TRBJ2-2, with TRBD2 identical over 7 bases. The CDR3: CASSQESGGNTGELFF. The CDR3 DNA reads as TGCGCCAGCAGCCAAGAGTCGGGGGGGAACACCGGGGAGCTGTTTTTT.